A single sample is the source of the 6 T cell receptor beta chains below, sequenced in a study of beta chain features in type 1 diabetes. Reverse transcribing all isolated RNA meant expressed TCRB transcripts were sequenced. TCRdb's table, derived via immunoSEQ multiplex PCR, lists solely in-frame clones and lacks some. Of around 150,000 clones in the sample, about a tenth were seen once. Study-wide results and caveats: Moderate but significant shortening of TCRB CDR3s was recorded in all four CD4+ subsets from Type 1 diabetes patients.

For these receptors, no antigen is known. The sequencing sample was made of central memory CD4+ T cells from blood. The receptors originated from a young man with type 1 diabetes.

This chain connects TRBV7-9 to TRBJ2-3; perhaps TRBD1 as D (6 bases). V was pared by 6 bases and J by 5 bases, with 15 bases between. CDR1 SEHNR and CDR2 FQNEAQ come from the germline V gene (reference sequence). The CDR3 covers 14 residues. The CDR3 DNA reads as TGTGCCAGCAGTCTCACTACAGGGTTAGATACGCAGTATTTT. Residues: CASSLTTGLDTQYF. Using reference TRBV7-9 and TRBJ2-3 for the parts outside the CDR3, the full variable domain is DTGVSQNPRHKITKRGQNVTFRCDPISEHNRLYWYRQTLGQGPEFLTYFQNEAQLEKSRLLSDRFSAERPKGSFSTLEIQRTEQGDSAMYLCASSLTTGLDTQYFGPGTRLTVL.

The J gene is TRBJ1-1, the V gene TRBV6-6; no clear D. The CDR3 is 13 amino acids. Trimming removed 6 bases from V and 4 bases from J, with 12 bases in between. The germline gives CDR1 MNHNY, CDR2 SVGAGI (reference sequence). CDR3 protein: CASRAGVGTEAFF. Here the CDR3 DNA reads TGTGCCAGCAGGGCCGGGGTGGGCACTGAAGCTTTCTTT.

This clone was detected a few times. The genes are TRBV18 and TRBJ1-5, with TRBD1 matching over 7 bases. CDR1 is KGHSH and CDR2 is LQKENI in the germline V gene. J gave up 7 bases and V 6 bases, and 3 bases lay outside the gene matches. This CDR3 is built from 12 residues. CDR3 nucleotides: TGTGCCAGCTCGACAGGGATCCAGCCCCAGCATTTT. This translates into CASSTGIQPQHF.

The chain employs TRBV5-6 and TRBJ2-3; D unresolved. The CDR3 is 14 amino acids. Trimming stripped 1 base from V and 6 bases from J, with 12 bases between. In germline, CDR1 is SGHDT, CDR2 YYEEEE. The chain's CDR3 is CASSLTGDKDTQYF. CDR3 DNA sequence: TGTGCCAGCAGCTTGACCGGAGATAAGGATACGCAGTATTTT.

This clone was recorded a few times. The chain carries TRBV28 and TRBJ2-5; a weak D match, TRBD2 (6 bases). The CDR3 length is 14 residues. Deletions cut 5 bases from V and 4 bases from J, with 14 bases between. CDR1 is MDHEN and CDR2 is SYDVKM in the germline V gene. The CDR3 DNA reads TGTGCCAGCAGTACCACGGGAGCTCTAGAGACCCAGTACTTC. As protein: CASSTTGALETQYF.

This clone came up a few times. The chain joins TRBV4-3 to TRBJ1-2; a weak D match, TRBD1 (6 bases). The CDR3 is 14 amino acids. The germline V and J ends were trimmed by 4 bases and 3 bases, with 12 bases remaining between them. Germline lookup yields CDR1 LGHNA and CDR2 YSLEER. The CDR3 loop reads CASSRQDQDYGYTF. DNA of the CDR3: TGCGCCAGCAGCCGACAGGACCAGGACTATGGCTACACCTTC.